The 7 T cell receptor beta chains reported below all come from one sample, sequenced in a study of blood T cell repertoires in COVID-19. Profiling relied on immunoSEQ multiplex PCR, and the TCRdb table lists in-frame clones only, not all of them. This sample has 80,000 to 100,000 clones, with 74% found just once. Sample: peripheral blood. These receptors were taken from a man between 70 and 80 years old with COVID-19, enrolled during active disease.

The DNA of the CDR3 is TGTGCCAGCAGCTCCAACTCCAGGGTCTCCTACGAGCAGTACTTC. Protein product: CASSSNSRVSYEQYF. The J gene is TRBJ2-7, the V gene TRBV6-6; D is perhaps TRBD1 (5 bases). V was clipped by 6 bases and J by 0 bases, with 15 bases between them. The CDR3 has 15 amino acids. Per germline, CDR1 MNHNY and CDR2 SVGAGI (reference sequence).

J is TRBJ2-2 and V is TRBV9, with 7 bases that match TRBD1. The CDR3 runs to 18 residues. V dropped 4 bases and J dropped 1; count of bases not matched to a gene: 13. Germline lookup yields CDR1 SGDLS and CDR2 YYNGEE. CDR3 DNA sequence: TGTGCCAGCAGCCCCTCCCAAGTACCAGGGGGGAACACCGGGGAGCTGTTTTTT. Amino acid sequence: CASSPSQVPGGNTGELFF. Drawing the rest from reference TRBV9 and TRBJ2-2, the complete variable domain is DSGVTQTPKHLITATGQRVTLRCSPRSGDLSVYWYQQSLDQGLQFLIQYYNGEERAKGNILERFSAQQFPDLHSELNLSSLELGDSALYFCASSPSQVPGGNTGELFFGEGSRLTVL.

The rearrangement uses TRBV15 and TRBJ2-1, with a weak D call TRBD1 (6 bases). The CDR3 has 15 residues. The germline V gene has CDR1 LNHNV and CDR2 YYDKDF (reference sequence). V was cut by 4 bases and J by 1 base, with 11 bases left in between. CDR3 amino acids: CATSKGGASYNEQFF. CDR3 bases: TGTGCCACCAGCAAAGGGGGAGCGTCCTACAATGAGCAGTTCTTC.

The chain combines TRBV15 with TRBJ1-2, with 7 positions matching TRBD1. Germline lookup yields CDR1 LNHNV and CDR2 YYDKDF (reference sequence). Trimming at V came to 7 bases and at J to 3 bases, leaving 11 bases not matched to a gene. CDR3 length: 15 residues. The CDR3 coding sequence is TGTGCCACCACCCCCGATAGGGGACAGTACTATGGCTACACCTTC. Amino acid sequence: CATTPDRGQYYGYTF.

CDR3 DNA: TGCACCAGCAGCCAAGGTCGGGAGGGATACAATGAGCAGTTCTTC. Its protein product is CTSSQGREGYNEQFF. V gene TRBV1 combines with J gene TRBJ2-1; the table's D call of TRBD2 was not tested on the DNA. TRBV1 is recorded as a pseudogene. The CDR3 has 15 residues.

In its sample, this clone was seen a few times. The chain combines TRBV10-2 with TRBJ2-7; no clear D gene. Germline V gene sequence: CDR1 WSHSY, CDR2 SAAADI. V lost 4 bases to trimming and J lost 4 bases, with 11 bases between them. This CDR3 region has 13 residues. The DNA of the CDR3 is TGCGCCAGCAGTGCCGGCGGAATTTACGAGCAGTACTTC. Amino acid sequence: CASSAGGIYEQYF.

The CDR3 is CSVEDRGEKLFF. The DNA for the CDR3 is TGCAGCGTTGAGGACCGGGGGGAAAAACTGTTTTTT. The gene calls are TRBV29-1 and TRBJ1-4; tentative D call: TRBD1 (5 bases). Trimming took off 3 bases at V and 8 bases at J, with 10 bases between the two ends. The CDR3 is made up of 12 amino acids. Germline V CDR1 and CDR2: SQVTM, ANQGSEA. The complete variable domain, with remaining parts taken from reference TRBV29-1 and TRBJ1-4, reads SAVISQKPSRDICQRGTSLTIQCQVDSQVTMMFWYRQQPGQSLTLIATANQGSEATYESGFVIDKFPISRPNLTFSTLTVSNMSPEDSSIYLCSVEDRGEKLFFGSGTQLSVL.